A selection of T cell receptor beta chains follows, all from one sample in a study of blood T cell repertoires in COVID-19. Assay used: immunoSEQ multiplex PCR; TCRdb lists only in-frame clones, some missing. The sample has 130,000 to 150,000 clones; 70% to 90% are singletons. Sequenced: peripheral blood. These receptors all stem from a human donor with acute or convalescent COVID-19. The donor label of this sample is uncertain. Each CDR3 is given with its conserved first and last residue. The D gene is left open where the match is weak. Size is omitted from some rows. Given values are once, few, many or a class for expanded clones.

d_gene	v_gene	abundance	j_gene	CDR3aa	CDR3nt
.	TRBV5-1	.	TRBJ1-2	CASSLGQVSLGYTF	TGCGCCAGCAGCTTGGGGCAGGTATCCCTCGGCTACACCTTC
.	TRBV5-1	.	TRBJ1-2	CASSYSQPGMMAGYTF	TGCGCCAGCAGTTACAGCCAACCAGGGATGATGGCTGGCTACACCTTC
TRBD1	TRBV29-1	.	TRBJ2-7	CSVEDRVREQYF	TGCAGCGTCGAGGACAGGGTCCGCGAGCAGTACTTC
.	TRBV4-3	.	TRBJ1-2	CASSQDWPGNYGYTF	TGCGCCAGCAGCCAAGATTGGCCAGGGAACTATGGCTACACCTTC
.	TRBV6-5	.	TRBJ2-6	CASSYSGVGANVLTF	TGTGCCAGCAGTTACTCCGGGGTCGGGGCCAACGTCCTGACTTTC
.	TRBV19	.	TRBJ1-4	CASSRSGNEKLFF	TGTGCCAGTTCCAGGAGCGGTAATGAAAAACTGTTTTTT
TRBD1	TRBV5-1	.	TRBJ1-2	CASSPNRGTNYGYTF	TGCGCCAGCAGCCCTAACAGGGGGACTAACTATGGCTACACCTTC
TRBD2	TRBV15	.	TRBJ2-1	CATSSWIERDDEQFF	TGTGCCACCAGCAGCTGGATAGAGCGGGACGATGAGCAGTTCTTC
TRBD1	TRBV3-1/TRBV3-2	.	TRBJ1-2	CASSQERGQGRGYTF	TGTGCCAGCAGCCAAGAGAGGGGACAGGGACGTGGCTACACCTTC
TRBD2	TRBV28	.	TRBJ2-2	CASSPYTSGGSNTGELFF	TGTGCCAGCAGTCCCTATACTAGCGGGGGGTCGAACACCGGGGAGCTGTTTTTT
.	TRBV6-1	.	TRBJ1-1	CASSEAGRTEAFF	TGTGCCAGCAGTGAAGCGGGGCGAACTGAAGCTTTCTTT
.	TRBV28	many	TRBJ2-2	CASSFRGNGELFF	TGTGCCAGCAGTTTTCGAGGTAACGGGGAGCTGTTTTTT
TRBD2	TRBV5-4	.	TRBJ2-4	CASSQSGGDIQYF	TGTGCCAGCAGCCAATCGGGAGGGGACATTCAGTACTTC
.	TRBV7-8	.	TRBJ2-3	CASNPGSLPSTDTQYF	TGTGCCAGCAACCCGGGGTCCCTCCCTAGCACAGATACGCAGTATTTT
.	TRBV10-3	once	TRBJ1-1	CAISDRGWAEAFF	TGTGCCATCAGTGATCGAGGATGGGCTGAAGCTTTCTTT
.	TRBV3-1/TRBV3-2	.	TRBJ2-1	CASSVLYNEQFF	TGTGCCAGCAGCGTTCTCTACAATGAGCAGTTCTTC